A single sample is the source of the 13 T cell receptor beta chains below, sequenced in a study of blood T cell repertoires in COVID-19 (dated by TCRdb to the early 2020s). Receptors were amplified or captured by the immunoSEQ multiplex PCR assay. TCRdb carries this immuneACCESS record with in-frame sequences only. Its versions omit some clonotypes, under half of them owing to an unresolved V gene in the studies checked, with the rest unexplained. This sample gives roughly 34,000 clones in total; around 90% of them show up just once. The ten largest clones represent almost 5% of the sample. Material: peripheral blood. The source of these receptors is a woman in her 70s with active COVID-19.

This chain uses TRBV7-6 with TRBJ1-2; D may be TRBD1 (6 bases). Germline CDR1 is SGHVS and CDR2 is FNYEAQ. The CDR3 length is 14 residues. Trimming cost V 4 bases and J 5 bases, with 14 bases left between them. CDR3 nucleotides: TGTGCCAGCAGCTCATCGGGGGGCTGGTATGGCTACACCTTC. Protein sequence: CASSSSGGWYGYTF.

The V and J genes are TRBV19 and TRBJ2-7, with 14 positions matching TRBD2. V was clipped by 5 bases and J by 7 bases; unmatched bases: 16. Germline CDR1 reads LNHDA; CDR2 reads SQIVND (reference sequence). The CDR3 consists of 18 residues. The CDR3 sequence is CASSPRGGPGLAGAEQYF. The CDR3 region has the DNA TGTGCCAGTAGTCCCCGGGGAGGGCCGGGACTAGCGGGGGCTGAGCAGTACTTC.

This clone came up a few times. The chain is built from TRBV11-3 and TRBJ2-7, with a possible D match to TRBD1 (6 bases). Germline CDR1 and CDR2: SGHNT and YENEEA. Trimming took off 0 bases at V and 1 base at J, with 10 bases between the two ends. CDR3 length: 15 amino acids. This CDR3 is CASSLEYRDSYEQYF. The CDR3 DNA reads as TGTGCCAGCAGCTTAGAGTACAGGGATTCCTACGAGCAGTACTTC.

The chain couples TRBV10-3 to TRBJ1-1, with TRBD1 as a possible D gene (6 bases). V shed 9 bases and J shed 0 bases, with 11 bases lying between them. Germline assignment: CDR1 ENHRY and CDR2 SYGVKD. This CDR3 has 13 residues. CDR3 residues: CAILDSLNTEAFF. DNA of the CDR3: TGTGCCATTTTGGACAGTTTGAACACTGAAGCTTTCTTT.

This rearrangement joins TRBV27 to TRBJ2-1; 11 positions agree with TRBD2. From germline, CDR1 is MNHEY and CDR2 SMNVEV (reference sequence). The CDR3 runs to 13 residues. V shed 9 bases, J shed 8 bases, and the junction held 6 bases outside the gene matches. This chain's CDR3 is CASLAGGSDEQFF. The CDR3 DNA sequence: TGTGCCAGTCTAGCGGGGGGTAGCGATGAGCAGTTCTTC.

This clone was seen a single time. The J gene is TRBJ2-7, the V gene TRBV11-2; 7 nucleotides line up with TRBD1. With 5 bases clipped from V and 3 bases from J, the junction kept 7 bases outside the gene matches. The germline V gene has CDR1 SGHAT and CDR2 FQNNGV. The CDR3 runs to 14 residues. The CDR3 region is CASSPPGQFYEQYF. DNA of the CDR3: TGTGCCAGCAGCCCCCCGGGACAGTTCTACGAGCAGTACTTC.

V gene TRBV19 combines with J gene TRBJ1-1; no clear D. This CDR3 spans 14 amino acids. With 5 bases removed from V and 1 base from J, the gap between germline ends came to 11 bases. Germline V gene sequence: CDR1 LNHDA, CDR2 SQIVND (reference sequence). In nucleotides, the CDR3 is TGTGCCAGTAGTGTCGACATAAGGAACACTGAAGCTTTCTTT. Its protein is CASSVDIRNTEAFF.

This chain joins TRBV19 and TRBJ1-2, with D unclear. The V and J ends lost 7 bases and 1 base respectively, with 10 bases between them. The length of the CDR3 is 13 residues. CDR1 and CDR2 (germline): LNHDA, SQIVND (reference sequence). CDR3 region: CASNHRDNYGYTF. The CDR3 region has the DNA TGTGCCAGTAATCACAGAGATAACTATGGCTACACCTTC.

This clone was counted a single time. The J gene is TRBJ1-1, the V gene TRBV3-1 (or the pseudogene TRBV3-2); D is uncertain. Trimming removed 1 base from V and 2 bases from J, with 14 bases in between. Germline assignment: CDR1 LGHDT and CDR2 YNNKEL (reference sequence). The CDR3 runs 16 residues. CDR3 nucleotide sequence: TGTGCCAGCAGCCAAGCTCGCGGCTCAATTAACACTGAAGCTTTCTTT. The encoded protein is CASSQARGSINTEAFF.

The chain carries TRBV7-3 and TRBJ2-3, with 11 bases that match TRBD2. This CDR3 has 15 residues. Germline V gene lookup returns CDR1 SGHTA and CDR2 FQGTGA. The junction had 6 bases not matched to a gene; V was cut back by 4 bases and J by 6 bases. Here the CDR3 reads CASSSSGGPTDTQYF. As DNA, the CDR3 is TGTGCCAGCAGCTCTAGCGGGGGGCCTACGGATACGCAGTATTTT. Together with reference TRBV7-3 and TRBJ2-3, the CDR3 gives the full variable domain: GAGVSQTPSNKVTEKGKYVELRCDPISGHTALYWYRQSLGQGPEFLIYFQGTGAADDSGLPNDRFFAVRPEGSVSTLKIQRTERGDSAVYLCASSSSGGPTDTQYFGPGTRLTVL.

The chain carries TRBV19 and TRBJ2-5; 9 bases agree with TRBD1. The CDR3 is 16 residues long. Trimming cost V 3 bases and J 2 bases; bases outside gene matches: 7. From germline, CDR1 is LNHDA and CDR2 SQIVND (reference sequence). CDR3 coding DNA: TGTGCCAGTAGTATCCGACAGGGGGGGGTGCAAGAGACCCAGTACTTC. Residues: CASSIRQGGVQETQYF.

The rearrangement joins TRBV11-3 to TRBJ1-6; TRBD1 agrees at 8 bases. This CDR3 has 15 amino acids. Germline V gene data show CDR1 as SGHNT and CDR2 as YENEEA. The trim removed 4 bases at V and 8 bases at J, leaving 7 bases unmatched. CDR3 sequence: CASSSERDRYSPLHF. CDR3 bases: TGTGCCAGCAGCTCGGAGAGGGACAGGTATTCACCCCTCCACTTT.

J is TRBJ2-3 and V is TRBV5-1; D ambiguous. CDR3 length: 17 amino acids. With 4 bases removed from V and 1 base from J, the gap between germline ends came to 19 bases. Germline values: CDR1 SGHRS, CDR2 YFSETQ. The CDR3 DNA is TGCGCCAGCAGCCCGACACTCCAACCTACTCGCACAGATACGCAGTATTTT. This translates into CASSPTLQPTRTDTQYF.